The entry below gives a single TCR beta chain sequence along with its context. The antigen remains unidentified. With a J-beta primer mix and a sample-barcoded 5' primer, a second PCR ran about 7 to 12 cycles. TCRdb ran MiXCR on the 5' RACE reads and lists one entry per CDR3 protein. This table holds more than 800,000 distinct CDR3 sequences, under 45% found once. This specimen belongs to a study of blood T cells in healthy people across ages. Notes on the study in general: Long-lived donors carried more naive CD4+ cells and greater diversity than aged donors. The authors considered diversity estimates from one million T cells to be underestimates.

Trimming took 6 bases from V and 8 from J, leaving 16 bases between them. Germline V lookup: CDR1 MDHEN, CDR2 SYDVKM. This CDR3 is built from 14 residues. Total RNA, at least 5 micrograms per sample, was extracted from PBMCs. The specimen was blood. This chain uses TRBV28 with TRBJ1-4, with a weak D call TRBD1 (5 bases). The TCR sequence derives from a woman aged 60-70 years in good health. The CDR3 sequence: CASSPTGLQEKLFF. DNA of the CDR3: TGTGCCAGCAGCCCAACAGGACTACAGGAAAAACTGTTTTTT.